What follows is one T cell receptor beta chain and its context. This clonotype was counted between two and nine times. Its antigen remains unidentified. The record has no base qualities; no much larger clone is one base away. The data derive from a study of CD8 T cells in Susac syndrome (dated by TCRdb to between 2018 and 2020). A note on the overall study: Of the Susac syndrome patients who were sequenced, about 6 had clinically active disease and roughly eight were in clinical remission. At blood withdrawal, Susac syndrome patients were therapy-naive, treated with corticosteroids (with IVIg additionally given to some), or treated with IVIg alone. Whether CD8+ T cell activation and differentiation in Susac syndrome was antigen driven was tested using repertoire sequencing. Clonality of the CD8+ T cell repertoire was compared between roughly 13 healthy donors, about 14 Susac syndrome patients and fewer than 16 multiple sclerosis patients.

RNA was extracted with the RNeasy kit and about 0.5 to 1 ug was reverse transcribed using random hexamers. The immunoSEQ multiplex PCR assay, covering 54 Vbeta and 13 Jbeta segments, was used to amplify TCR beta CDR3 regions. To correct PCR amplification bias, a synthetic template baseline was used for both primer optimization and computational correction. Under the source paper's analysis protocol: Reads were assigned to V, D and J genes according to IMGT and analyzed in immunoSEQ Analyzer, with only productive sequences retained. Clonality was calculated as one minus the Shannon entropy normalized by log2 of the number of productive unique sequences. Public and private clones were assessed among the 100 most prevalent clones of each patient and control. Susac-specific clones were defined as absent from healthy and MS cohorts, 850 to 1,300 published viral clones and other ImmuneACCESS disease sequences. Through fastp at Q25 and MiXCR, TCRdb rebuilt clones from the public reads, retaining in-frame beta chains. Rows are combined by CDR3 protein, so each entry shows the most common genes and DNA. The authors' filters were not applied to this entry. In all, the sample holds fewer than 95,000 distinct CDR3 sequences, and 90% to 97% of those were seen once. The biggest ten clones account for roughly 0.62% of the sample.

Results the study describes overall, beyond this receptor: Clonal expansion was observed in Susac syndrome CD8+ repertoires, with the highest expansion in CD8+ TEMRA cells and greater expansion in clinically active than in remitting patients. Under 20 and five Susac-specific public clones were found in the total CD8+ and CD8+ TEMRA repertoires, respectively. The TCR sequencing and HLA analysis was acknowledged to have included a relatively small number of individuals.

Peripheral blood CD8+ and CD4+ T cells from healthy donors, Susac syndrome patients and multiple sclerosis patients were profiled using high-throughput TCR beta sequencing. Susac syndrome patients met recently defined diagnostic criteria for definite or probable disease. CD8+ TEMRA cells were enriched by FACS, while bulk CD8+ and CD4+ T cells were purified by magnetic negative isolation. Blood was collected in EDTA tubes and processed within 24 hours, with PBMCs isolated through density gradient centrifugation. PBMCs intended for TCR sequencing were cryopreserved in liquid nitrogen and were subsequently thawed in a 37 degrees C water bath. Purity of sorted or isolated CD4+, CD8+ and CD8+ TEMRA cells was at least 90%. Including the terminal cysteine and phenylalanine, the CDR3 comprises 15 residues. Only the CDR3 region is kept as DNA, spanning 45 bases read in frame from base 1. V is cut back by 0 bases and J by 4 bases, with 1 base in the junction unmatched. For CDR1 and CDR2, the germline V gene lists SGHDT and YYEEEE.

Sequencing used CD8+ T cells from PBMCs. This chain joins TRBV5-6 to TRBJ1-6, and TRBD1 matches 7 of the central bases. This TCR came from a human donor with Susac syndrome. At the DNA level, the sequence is TGTGCCAGCAGCTTGGACAGGGGATATAATTCACCCCTCCACTTT. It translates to CASSLDRGYNSPLHF. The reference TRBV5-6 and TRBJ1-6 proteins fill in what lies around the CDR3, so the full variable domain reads DAGVTQSPTHLIKTRGQQVTLRCSPKSGHDTVSWYQQALGQGPQFIFQYYEEEERQRGNFPDRFSGHQFPNYSSELNVNALLLGDSALYLCASSLDRGYNSPLHFGNGTRLTVT.